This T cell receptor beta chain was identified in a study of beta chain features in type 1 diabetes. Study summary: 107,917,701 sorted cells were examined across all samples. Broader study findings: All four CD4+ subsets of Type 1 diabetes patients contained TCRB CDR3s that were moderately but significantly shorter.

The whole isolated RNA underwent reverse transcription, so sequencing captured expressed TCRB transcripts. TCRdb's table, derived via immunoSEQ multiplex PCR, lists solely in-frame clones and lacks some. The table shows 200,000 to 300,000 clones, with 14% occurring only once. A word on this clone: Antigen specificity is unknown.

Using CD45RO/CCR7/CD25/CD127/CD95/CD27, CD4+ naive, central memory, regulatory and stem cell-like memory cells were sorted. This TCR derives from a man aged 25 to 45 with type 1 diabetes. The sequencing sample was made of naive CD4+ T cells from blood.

The CDR3 DNA follows: TGCAGCGTTGAAGTTTGGCAGAACACCGGGGAGCTGTTTTTT. It is translated as CSVEVWQNTGELFF. The genes are TRBV29-1 and TRBJ2-2; D gene ambiguous. This CDR3 has 14 amino acids. Trimming pared 1 base from V and 1 base from J, leaving 7 bases between. The germline V gene encodes CDR1 SQVTM and CDR2 ANQGSEA.